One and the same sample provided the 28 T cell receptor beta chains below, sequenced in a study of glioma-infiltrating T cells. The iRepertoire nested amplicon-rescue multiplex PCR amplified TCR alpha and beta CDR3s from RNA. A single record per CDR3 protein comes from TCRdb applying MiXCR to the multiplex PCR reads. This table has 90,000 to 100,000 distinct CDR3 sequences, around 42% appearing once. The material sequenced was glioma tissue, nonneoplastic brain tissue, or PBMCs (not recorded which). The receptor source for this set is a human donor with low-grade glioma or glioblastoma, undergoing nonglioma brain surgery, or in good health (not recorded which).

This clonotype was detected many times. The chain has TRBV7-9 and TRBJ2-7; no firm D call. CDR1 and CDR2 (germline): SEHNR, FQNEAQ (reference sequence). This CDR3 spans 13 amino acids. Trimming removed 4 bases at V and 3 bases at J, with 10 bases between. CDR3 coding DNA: TGTGCCAGCAGCTCGGGCGGTGGCTACGAGCAGTACTTC. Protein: CASSSGGGYEQYF. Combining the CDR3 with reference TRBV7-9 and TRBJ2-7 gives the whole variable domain DTGVSQNPRHKITKRGQNVTFRCDPISEHNRLYWYRQTLGQGPEFLTYFQNEAQLEKSRLLSDRFSAERPKGSFSTLEIQRTEQGDSAMYLCASSSGGGYEQYFGPGTRLTVT.

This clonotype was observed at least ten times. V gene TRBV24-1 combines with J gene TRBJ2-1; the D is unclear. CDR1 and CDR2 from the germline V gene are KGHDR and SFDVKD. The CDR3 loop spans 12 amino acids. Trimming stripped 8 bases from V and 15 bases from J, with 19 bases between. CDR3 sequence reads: CATNSPLARTFF. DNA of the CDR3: TGTGCCACCAATTCCCCCCTGGCCCGCACGTTCTTC.

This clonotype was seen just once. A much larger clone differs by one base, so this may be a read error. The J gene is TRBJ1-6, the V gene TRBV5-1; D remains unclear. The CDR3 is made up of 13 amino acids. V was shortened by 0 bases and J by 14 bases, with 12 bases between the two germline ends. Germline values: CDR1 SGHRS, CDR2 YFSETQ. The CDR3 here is CASSLDRRVTLHF. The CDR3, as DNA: TGCGCCAGCAGCTTGGACCGCCGCGTCACCCTCCACTTT.

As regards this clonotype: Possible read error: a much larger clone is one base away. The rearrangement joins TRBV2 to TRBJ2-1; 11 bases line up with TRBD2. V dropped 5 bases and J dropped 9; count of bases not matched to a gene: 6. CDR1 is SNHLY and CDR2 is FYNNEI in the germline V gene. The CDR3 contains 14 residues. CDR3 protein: CASSLAGGASEQFF. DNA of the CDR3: TGTGCCAGCAGTCTAGCGGGGGGTGCCTCTGAGCAGTTCTTC.

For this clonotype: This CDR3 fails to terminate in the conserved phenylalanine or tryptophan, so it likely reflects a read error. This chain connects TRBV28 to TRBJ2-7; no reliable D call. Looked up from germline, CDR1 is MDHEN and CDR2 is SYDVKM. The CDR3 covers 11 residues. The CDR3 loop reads CAISSDYEQYS. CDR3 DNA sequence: TGTGCCATCAGTTCAGACTACGAGCAGTACTCC.

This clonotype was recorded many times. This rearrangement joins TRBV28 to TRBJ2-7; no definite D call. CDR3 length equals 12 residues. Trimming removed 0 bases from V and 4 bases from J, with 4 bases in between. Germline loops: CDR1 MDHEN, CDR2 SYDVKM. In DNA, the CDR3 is TGTGCCAGCAGTTTATGGGGATACGAGCAGTACTTC. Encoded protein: CASSLWGYEQYF.

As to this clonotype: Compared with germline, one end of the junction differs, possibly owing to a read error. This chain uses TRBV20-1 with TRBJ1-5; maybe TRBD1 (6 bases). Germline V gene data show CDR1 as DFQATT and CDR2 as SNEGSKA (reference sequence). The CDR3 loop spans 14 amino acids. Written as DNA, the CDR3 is TGCAGTGCCAGAGCCAACAGGGGCAATCAGCCCCAGCATTTT. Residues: CSARANRGNQPQHF.

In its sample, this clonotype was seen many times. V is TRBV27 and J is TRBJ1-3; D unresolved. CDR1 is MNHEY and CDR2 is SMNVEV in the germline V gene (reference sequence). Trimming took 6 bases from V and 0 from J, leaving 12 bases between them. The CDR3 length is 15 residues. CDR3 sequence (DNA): TGTGCCAGCAGACGGGAGGCGAGCTCTGGAAACACCATATATTTT. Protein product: CASRREASSGNTIYF.

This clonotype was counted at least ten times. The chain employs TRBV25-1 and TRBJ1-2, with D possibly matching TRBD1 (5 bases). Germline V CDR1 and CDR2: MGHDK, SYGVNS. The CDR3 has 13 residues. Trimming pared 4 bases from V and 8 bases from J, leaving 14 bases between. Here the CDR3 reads CASSGTGVEGYTF. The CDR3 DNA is TGTGCCAGCAGTGGAACGGGGGTCGAAGGCTACACCTTC.

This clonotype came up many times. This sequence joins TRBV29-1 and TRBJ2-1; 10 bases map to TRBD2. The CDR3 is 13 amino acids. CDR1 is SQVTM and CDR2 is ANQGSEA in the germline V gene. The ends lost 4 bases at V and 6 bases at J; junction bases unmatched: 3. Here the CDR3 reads CSVVRTSGNEQFF. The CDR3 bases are TGCAGCGTTGTTAGGACTAGCGGCAATGAGCAGTTCTTC.

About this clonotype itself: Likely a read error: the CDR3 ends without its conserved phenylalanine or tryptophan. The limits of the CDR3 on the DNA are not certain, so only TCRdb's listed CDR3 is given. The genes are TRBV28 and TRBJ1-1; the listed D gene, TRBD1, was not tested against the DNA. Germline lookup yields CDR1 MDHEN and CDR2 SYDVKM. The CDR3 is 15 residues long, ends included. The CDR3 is CASSSSGVRGTEALY.

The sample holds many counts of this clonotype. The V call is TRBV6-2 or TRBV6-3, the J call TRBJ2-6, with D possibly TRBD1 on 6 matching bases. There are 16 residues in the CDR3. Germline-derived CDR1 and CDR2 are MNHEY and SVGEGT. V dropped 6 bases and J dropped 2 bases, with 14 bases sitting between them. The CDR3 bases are TGTGCCAGCAGAGAACAGGGCCCCCCTGGGGCCAACGTCCTGACTTTC. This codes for CASREQGPPGANVLTF.

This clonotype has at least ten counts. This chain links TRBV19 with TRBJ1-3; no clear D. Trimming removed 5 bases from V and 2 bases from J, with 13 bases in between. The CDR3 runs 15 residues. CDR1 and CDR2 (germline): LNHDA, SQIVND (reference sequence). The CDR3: CASSDTANTGNTIYF. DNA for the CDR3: TGTGCCAGTAGTGATACAGCTAACACTGGAAACACCATATATTTT.

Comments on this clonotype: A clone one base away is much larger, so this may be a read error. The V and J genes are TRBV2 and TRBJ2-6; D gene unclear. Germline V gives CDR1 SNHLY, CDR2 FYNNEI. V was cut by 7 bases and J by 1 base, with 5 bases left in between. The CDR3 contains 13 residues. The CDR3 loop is CASTQSGANVLTF. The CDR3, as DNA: TGTGCCAGCACTCAGTCTGGGGCCAACGTCCTGACTTTC.

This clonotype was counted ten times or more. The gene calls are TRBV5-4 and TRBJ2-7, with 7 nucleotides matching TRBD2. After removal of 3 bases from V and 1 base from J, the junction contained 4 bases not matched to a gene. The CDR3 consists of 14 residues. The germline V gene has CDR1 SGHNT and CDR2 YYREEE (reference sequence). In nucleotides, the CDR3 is TGTGCCAGCAGCTGGGAGGGCCAATCCTACGAGCAGTACTTC. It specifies CASSWEGQSYEQYF.

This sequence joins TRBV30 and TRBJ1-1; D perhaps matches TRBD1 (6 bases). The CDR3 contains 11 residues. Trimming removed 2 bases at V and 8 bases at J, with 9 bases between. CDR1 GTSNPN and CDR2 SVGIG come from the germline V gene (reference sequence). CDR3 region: CAWSPDREAFF. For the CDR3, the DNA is TGTGCCTGGAGTCCGGACAGAGAAGCTTTCTTT.

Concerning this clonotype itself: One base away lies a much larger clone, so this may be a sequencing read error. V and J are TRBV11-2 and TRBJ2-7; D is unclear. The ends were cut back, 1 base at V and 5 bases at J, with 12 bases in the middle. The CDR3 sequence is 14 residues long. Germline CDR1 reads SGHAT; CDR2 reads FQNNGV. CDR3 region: CASSLGMAPNEQYF. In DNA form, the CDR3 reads TGTGCCAGCAGCTTAGGGATGGCACCTAACGAGCAGTACTTC.

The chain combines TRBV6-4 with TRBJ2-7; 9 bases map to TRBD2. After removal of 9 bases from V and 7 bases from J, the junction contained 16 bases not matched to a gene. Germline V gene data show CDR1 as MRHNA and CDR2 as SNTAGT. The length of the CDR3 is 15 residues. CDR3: CASSPSGEHYNEQYF. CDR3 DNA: TGTGCCAGTTCTCCTAGCGGGGAACACTACAATGAGCAGTACTTC.

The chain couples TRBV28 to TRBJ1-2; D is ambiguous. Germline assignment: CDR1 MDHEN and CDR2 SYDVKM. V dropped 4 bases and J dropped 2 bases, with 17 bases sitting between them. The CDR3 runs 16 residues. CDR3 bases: TGTGCCAGCAGTTCAACCCGGGCCGGCAGCAACTATGGCTACACCTTC. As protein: CASSSTRAGSNYGYTF.

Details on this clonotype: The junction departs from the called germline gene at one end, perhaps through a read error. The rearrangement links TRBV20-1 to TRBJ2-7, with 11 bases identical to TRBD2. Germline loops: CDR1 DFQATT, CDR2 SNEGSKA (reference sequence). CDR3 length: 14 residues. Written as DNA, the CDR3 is TGCAGTCCTAGGGGCCTAGCGGGAGGATACGAGCAGTACTTC. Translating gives CSPRGLAGGYEQYF.

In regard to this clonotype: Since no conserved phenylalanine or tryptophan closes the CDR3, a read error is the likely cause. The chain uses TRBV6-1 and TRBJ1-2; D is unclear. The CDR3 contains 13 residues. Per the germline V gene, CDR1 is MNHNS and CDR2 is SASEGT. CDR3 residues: CVSSESRSYGYTS. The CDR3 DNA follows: TGTGTCAGCAGTGAGAGCAGAAGCTACGGCTACACCTCC.

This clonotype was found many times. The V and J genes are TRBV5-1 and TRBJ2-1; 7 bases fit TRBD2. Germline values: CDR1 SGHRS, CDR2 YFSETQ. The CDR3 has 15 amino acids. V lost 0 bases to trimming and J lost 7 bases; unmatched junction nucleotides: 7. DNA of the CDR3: TGCGCCAGCAGCTTGGGCGGGGGTTACGCGAATGAGCAGTTCTTC. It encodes CASSLGGGYANEQFF.

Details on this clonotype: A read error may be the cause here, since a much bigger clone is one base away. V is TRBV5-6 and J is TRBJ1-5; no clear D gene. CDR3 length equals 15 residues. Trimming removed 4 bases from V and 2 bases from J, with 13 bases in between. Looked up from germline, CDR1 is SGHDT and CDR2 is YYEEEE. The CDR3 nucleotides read TGTGCCAGCAGCGAAGGACGGGTGGGCAATCAGCCCCAGCATTTT. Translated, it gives CASSEGRVGNQPQHF.

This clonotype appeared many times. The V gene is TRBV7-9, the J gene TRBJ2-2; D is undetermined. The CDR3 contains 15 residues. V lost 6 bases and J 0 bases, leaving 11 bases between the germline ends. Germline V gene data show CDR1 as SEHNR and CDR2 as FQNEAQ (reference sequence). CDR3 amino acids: CASRITTANTGELFF. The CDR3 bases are TGTGCCAGCAGGATAACTACCGCGAACACCGGGGAGCTGTTTTTT.

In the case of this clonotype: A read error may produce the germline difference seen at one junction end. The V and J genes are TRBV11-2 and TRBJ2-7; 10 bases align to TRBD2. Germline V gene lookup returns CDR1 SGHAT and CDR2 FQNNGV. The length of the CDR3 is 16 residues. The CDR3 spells CASSLNGAGGLDEKYF. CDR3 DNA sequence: TGTGCCAGCAGCTTAAACGGAGCGGGAGGGCTGGACGAGAAGTACTTC. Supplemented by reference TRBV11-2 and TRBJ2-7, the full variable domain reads EAGVAQSPRYKIIEKRQSVAFWCNPISGHATLYWYQQILGQGPKLLIQFQNNGVVDDSQLPKDRFSAERLKGVDSTLKIQPAKLEDSAVYLCASSLNGAGGLDEKYFGPGTRLTVT.

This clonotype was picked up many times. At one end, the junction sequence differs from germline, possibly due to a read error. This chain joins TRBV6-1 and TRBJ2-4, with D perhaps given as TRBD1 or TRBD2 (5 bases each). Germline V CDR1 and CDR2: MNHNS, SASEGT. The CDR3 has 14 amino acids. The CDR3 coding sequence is TGTGCCAGCGGCGTTGGGGGAGCCCAAAACATTCAGTGCTTC. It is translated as CASGVGGAQNIQCF.

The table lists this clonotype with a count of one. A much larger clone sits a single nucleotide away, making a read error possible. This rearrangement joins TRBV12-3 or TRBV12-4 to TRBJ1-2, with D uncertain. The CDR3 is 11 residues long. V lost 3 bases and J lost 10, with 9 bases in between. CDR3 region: CASSFWSDYTF. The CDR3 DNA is TGTGCCAGCAGTTTTTGGTCTGACTACACCTTC.

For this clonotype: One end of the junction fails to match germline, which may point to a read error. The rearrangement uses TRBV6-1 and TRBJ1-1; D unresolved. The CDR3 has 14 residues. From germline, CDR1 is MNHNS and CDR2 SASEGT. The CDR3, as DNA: TGTGCCAGCAGTCCAGAGGTTTTCGCCCCTGAAGCCTTCTTT. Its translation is CASSPEVFAPEAFF.